This T cell receptor (beta chain) was obtained from a study of cytomegalovirus exposure and HLA in healthy donors. Regarding the study as a whole: In an earlier analysis, most TCR beta V segments were productive about 87% or about 30% of the time.

With regard to this clone: The antigen is undetermined.

The CDR3 runs to 16 residues. Vbeta (60) and Jbeta (13) primers were used in the PCR. Generated by immunoSEQ multiplex PCR, the TCRdb table keeps only in-frame clones and is missing some. This sample yields roughly 160,000 clones, of which over 75% are seen a single time; roughly 9.3% belongs to the top ten. The chain carries TRBV21-1 and TRBJ2-6; TRBD2 reflects the table's D call only, with no check against the DNA. TRBV21-1 is tagged as a pseudogene. The TCR was taken from a man younger than 30 in good health and CMV-seropositive. The source material was PBMCs. The CDR3 here is CASRRRERCGANVLTF. CDR3 nucleotide sequence: TGTGCCAGCAGGCGAAGGGAGAGGTGTGGGGCCAACGTCCTGACTTTC.